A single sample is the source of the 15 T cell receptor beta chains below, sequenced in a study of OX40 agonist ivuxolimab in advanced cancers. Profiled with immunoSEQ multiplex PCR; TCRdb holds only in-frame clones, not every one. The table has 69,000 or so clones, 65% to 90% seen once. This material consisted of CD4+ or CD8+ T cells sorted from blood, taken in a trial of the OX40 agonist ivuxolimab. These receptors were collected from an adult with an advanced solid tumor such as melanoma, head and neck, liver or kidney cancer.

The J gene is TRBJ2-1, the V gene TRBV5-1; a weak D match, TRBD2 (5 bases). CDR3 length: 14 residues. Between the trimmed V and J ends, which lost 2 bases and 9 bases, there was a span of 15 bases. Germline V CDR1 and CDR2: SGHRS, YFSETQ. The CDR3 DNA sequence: TGCGCCAGCAGCTTCGACGCCCCGGGGAGTGAGCAGTTCTTC. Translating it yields CASSFDAPGSEQFF. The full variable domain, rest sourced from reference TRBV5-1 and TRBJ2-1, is KAGVTQTPRYLIKTRGQQVTLSCSPISGHRSVSWYQQTPGQGLQFLFEYFSETQRNKGNFPGRFSGRQFSNSRSEMNVSTLELGDSALYLCASSFDAPGSEQFFGPGTRLTVL.

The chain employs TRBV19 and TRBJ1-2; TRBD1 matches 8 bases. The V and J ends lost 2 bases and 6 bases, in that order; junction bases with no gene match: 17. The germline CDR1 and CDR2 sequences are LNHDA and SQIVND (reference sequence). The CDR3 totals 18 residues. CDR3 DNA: TGTGCCAGTAGTATAAATTTTCGCAGGGGGCGATCTCCTCATGGCTACACCTTC. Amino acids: CASSINFRRGRSPHGYTF. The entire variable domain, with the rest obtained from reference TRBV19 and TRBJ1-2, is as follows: DGGITQSPKYLFRKEGQNVTLSCEQNLNHDAMYWYRQDPGQGLRLIYYSQIVNDFQKGDIAEGYSVSREKKESFPLTVTSAQKNPTAFYLCASSINFRRGRSPHGYTFGSGTRLTVV.

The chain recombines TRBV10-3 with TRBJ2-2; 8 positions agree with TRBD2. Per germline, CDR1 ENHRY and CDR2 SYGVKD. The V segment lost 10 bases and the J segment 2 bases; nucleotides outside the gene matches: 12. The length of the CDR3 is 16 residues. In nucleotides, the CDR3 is TGTGCCACTCGGCGGGGTAGCGGGACTAACACCGGGGAGCTGTTTTTT. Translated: CATRRGSGTNTGELFF.

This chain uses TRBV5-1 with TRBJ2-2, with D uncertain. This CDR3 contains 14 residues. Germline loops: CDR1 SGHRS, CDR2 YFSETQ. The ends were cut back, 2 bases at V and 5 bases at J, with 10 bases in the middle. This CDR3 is CASSLQGETGELFF. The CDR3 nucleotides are TGCGCCAGCAGCTTACAAGGTGAAACCGGGGAGCTGTTTTTT.

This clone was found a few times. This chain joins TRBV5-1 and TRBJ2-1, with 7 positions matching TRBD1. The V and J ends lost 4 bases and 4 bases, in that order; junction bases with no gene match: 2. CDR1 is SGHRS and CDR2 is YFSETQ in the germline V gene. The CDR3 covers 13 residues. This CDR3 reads CASSRGQYNEQFF. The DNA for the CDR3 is TGCGCCAGCAGCCGGGGACAGTACAATGAGCAGTTCTTC.

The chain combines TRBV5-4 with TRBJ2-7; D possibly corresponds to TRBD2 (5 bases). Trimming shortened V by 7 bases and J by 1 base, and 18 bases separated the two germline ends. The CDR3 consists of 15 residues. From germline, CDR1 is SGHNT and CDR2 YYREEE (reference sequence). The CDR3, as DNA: TGTGCCAGCCTCGATGGTATGAGCGGTTCCTACGAGCAGTACTTC. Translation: CASLDGMSGSYEQYF. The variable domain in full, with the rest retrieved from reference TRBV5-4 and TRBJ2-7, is ETGVTQSPTHLIKTRGQQVTLRCSSQSGHNTVSWYQQALGQGPQFIFQYYREEENGRGNFPPRFSGLQFPNYSSELNVNALELDDSALYLCASLDGMSGSYEQYFGPGTRLTVT.

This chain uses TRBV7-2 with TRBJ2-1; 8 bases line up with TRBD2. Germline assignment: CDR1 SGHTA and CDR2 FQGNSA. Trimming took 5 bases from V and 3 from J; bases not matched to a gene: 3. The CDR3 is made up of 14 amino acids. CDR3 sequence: CASSTGGVYNEQFF. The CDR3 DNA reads TGTGCCAGCAGCACCGGGGGGGTCTACAATGAGCAGTTCTTC.

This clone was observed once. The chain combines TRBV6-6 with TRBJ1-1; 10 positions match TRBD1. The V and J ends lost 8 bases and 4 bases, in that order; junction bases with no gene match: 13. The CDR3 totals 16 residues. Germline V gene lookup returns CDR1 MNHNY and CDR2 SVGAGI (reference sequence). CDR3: CASGTSGTGVRTEAFF. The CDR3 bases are TGTGCCAGCGGAACCTCCGGGACAGGGGTTCGCACTGAAGCTTTCTTT.

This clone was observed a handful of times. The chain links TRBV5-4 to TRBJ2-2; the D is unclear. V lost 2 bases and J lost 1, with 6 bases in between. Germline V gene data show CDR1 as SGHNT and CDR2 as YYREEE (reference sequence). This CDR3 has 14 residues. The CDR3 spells CASSLSQNTGELFF. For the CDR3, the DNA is TGTGCCAGCAGCTTATCCCAGAACACCGGGGAGCTGTTTTTT.

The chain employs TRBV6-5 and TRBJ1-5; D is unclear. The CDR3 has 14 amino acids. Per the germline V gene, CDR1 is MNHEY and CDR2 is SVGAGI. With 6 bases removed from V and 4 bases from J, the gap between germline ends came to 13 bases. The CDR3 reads CASSPSGWNQPQHF. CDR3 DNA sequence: TGTGCCAGCAGCCCATCCGGGTGGAATCAGCCCCAGCATTTT.

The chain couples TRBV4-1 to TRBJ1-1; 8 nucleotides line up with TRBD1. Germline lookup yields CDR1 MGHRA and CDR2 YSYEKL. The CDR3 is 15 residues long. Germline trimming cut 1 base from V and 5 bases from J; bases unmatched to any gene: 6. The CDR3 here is CASSQGRGRWTEAFF. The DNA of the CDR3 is TGCGCCAGCAGCCAAGGCAGGGGGCGATGGACTGAAGCTTTCTTT.

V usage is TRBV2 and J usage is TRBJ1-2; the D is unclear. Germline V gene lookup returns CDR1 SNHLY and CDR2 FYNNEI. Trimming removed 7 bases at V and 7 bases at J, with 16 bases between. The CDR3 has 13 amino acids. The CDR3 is CASMGNSKGGYTF. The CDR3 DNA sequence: TGTGCCAGCATGGGTAACAGTAAGGGTGGCTACACCTTC.

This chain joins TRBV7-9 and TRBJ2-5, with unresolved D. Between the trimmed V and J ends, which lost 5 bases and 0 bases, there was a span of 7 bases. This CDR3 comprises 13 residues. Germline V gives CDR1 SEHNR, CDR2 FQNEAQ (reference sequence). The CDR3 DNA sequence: TGTGCCAGCAGCCGAGAATACCAAGAGACCCAGTACTTC. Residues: CASSREYQETQYF.

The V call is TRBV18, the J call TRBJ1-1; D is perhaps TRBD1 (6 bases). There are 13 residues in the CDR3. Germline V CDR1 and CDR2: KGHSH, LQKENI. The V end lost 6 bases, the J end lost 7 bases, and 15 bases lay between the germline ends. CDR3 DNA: TGTGCCAGCTCCCCGGGGGGGCAAGGTGAAGCTTTCTTT. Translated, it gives CASSPGGQGEAFF.

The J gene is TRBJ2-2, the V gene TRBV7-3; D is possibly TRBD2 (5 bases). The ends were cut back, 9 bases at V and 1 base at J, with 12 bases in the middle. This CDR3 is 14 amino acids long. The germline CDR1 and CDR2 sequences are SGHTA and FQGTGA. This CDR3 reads CASMVGVNTGELFF. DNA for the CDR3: TGTGCCAGTATGGTCGGGGTGAACACCGGGGAGCTGTTTTTT.